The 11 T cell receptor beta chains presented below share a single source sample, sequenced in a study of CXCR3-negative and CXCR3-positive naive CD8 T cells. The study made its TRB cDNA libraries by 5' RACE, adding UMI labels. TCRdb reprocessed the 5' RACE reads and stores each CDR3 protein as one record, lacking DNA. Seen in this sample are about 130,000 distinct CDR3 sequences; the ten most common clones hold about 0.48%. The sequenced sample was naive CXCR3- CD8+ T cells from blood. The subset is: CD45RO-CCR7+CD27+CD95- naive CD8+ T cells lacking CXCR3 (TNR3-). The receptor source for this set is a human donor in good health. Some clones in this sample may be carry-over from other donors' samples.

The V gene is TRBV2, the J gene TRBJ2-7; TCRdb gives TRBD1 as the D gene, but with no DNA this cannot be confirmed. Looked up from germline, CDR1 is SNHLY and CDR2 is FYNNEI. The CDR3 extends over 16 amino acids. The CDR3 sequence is CASSAGTGNRSYEQYF.

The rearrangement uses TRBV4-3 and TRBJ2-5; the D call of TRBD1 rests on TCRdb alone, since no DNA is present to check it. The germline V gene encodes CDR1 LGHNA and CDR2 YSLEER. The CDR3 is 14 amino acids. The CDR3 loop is CASSPDRRQETQYF.

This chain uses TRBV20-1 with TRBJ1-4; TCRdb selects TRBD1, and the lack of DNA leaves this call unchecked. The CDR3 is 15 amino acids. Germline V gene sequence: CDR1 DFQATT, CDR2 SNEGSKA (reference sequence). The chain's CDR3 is CSARDLRGTNEKLFF.

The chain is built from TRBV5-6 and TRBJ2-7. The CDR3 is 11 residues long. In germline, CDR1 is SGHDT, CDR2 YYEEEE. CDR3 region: CASADLYEQYF.

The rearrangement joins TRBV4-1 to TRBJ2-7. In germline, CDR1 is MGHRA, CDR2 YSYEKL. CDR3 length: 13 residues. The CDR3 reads CASSQGKGYEQYF.

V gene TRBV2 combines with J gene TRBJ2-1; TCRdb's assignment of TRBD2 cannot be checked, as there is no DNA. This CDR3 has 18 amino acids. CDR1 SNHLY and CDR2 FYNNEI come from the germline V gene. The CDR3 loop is CASSELAGGLRGGNEQFF.

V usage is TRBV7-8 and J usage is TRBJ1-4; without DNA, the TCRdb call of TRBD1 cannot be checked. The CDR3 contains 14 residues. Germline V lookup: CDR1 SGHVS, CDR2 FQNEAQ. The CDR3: CASSLGRSGEKLFF.

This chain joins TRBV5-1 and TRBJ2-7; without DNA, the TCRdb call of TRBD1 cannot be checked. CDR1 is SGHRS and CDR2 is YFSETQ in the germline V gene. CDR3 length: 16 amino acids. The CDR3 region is CASSLGEGRIPYEQYF.

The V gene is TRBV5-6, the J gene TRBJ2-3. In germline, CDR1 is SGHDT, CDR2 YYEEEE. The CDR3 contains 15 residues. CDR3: CASSLAGSILDTQYF. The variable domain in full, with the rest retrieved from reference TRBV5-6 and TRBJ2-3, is DAGVTQSPTHLIKTRGQQVTLRCSPKSGHDTVSWYQQALGQGPQFIFQYYEEEERQRGNFPDRFSGHQFPNYSSELNVNALLLGDSALYLCASSLAGSILDTQYFGPGTRLTVL.

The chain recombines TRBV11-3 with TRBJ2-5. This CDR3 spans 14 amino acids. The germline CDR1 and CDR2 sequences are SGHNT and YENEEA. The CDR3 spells CASSLPQALETQYF.

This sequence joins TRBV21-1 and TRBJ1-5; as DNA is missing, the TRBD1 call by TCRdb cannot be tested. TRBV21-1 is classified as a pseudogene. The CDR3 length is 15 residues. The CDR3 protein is CASSILPDRDQPQHF.